Each of the 27 T cell receptor beta chains below was sequenced from the same sample in a study of neurological immune-mediated disorders. Each CDR3 protein gets one entry after TCRdb re-called the 5' RACE reads with MiXCR. The sample carries 110,000 or so distinct CDR3 sequences, roughly 3.2% recorded once. The sequencing input was PBMCs. The receptors come from a woman aged 25 to 39 with multiple sclerosis.

This clonotype showed up many times. The CDR3 loop is CASGLFGERTGELFF. In nucleotides, the CDR3 is TGCGCCAGCGGATTATTTGGGGAGCGGACCGGGGAGCTGTTTTTT. J is TRBJ2-2 and V is TRBV5-1; D is possibly TRBD2 (5 bases). Between the trimmed V and J ends, which lost 7 bases and 5 bases, there was a span of 18 bases. Germline CDR1 is SGHRS and CDR2 is YFSETQ. The CDR3 sequence is 15 residues long.

Of note for this clonotype: A much more abundant neighbour one base away suggests this may be a read error. CDR3 nucleotides: TGTGCCACCCCAGGGTACCCTGGGGCCAAAGTCCTGACTTTC. As protein: CATPGYPGAKVLTF. This chain connects TRBV7-8 to TRBJ2-6; a weak D match, TRBD1 (5 bases). Germline V CDR1 and CDR2: SGHVS, FQNEAQ. The CDR3 consists of 14 residues.

This clonotype occurred many times. The J gene is TRBJ2-5, the V gene TRBV29-1, with D perhaps TRBD1 (6 bases). This CDR3 contains 12 residues. Germline CDR1 is SQVTM and CDR2 is ANQGSEA. Trimming left V 6 bases short and J 9 bases short, with 17 bases between. CDR3 sequence: CSVKGQGSPQYF. The DNA for the CDR3 is TGCAGCGTCAAGGGACAAGGGAGTCCCCAGTACTTC. Full variable domain (rest looked up from reference TRBV29-1 and TRBJ2-5): SAVISQKPSRDICQRGTSLTIQCQVDSQVTMMFWYRQQPGQSLTLIATANQGSEATYESGFVIDKFPISRPNLTFSTLTVSNMSPEDSSIYLCSVKGQGSPQYFGPGTRLLVL.

There are many counts of this clonotype. This chain links TRBV7-9 with TRBJ1-4; 8 bases map to TRBD1. The CDR3 extends over 14 amino acids. Per germline, CDR1 SEHNR and CDR2 FQNEAQ (reference sequence). The trim removed 1 base at V and 8 bases at J, leaving 3 bases unmatched. CDR3 sequence: CASSLGQGAEKLFF. The CDR3 DNA follows: TGTGCCAGCAGCTTAGGGCAGGGGGCGGAAAAACTGTTTTTT.

This clonotype came up many times. The chain is built from TRBV4-3 and TRBJ1-3; D gene unclear. V was shortened by 0 bases and J by 2 bases, with 8 bases between the two germline ends. The germline gives CDR1 LGHNA, CDR2 YSLEER. This CDR3 comprises 15 residues. DNA of the CDR3: TGCGCCAGCAGCCAAGATTTTAGTGCTGGAAACACCATATATTTT. It yields the protein CASSQDFSAGNTIYF.

Many counts were recorded for this clonotype. The chain recombines TRBV12-3 or TRBV12-4 with TRBJ2-3; D call uncertain. The CDR3 is 14 residues long. Trimming cost V 5 bases and J 0 bases, with 9 bases left between them. CDR3 DNA sequence: TGTGCCAGCAGTCCCGCCCAAAGCACAGATACGCAGTATTTT. Its translation: CASSPAQSTDTQYF.

This clonotype was counted ten times or more. The V call is TRBV20-1, the J call TRBJ1-1; weak D call: TRBD1 (6 bases). Trimming removed 3 bases from V and 6 bases from J, with 20 bases in between. The CDR3 runs 15 residues. CDR1 and CDR2 (germline): DFQATT, SNEGSKA (reference sequence). CDR3: CSASALGRTDSEAFF. CDR3 coding DNA: TGCAGTGCTAGCGCCCTCGGTCGGACAGATTCTGAAGCTTTCTTT.

This clonotype showed up many times. The chain uses TRBV2 and TRBJ2-5, with 7 nucleotides matching TRBD1. J gave up 6 bases and V 9 bases, and 16 bases lay outside the gene matches. CDR3 length equals 15 residues. Germline assignment: CDR1 SNHLY and CDR2 FYNNEI. The CDR3 region is CASSPGTAGRKTQYF. CDR3 sequence (DNA): TGTGCCAGTAGCCCGGGGACAGCTGGACGGAAGACCCAGTACTTC.

This clonotype appeared many times. The chain links TRBV6-2 or TRBV6-3 to TRBJ1-1; 7 bases agree with TRBD1. Germline assignment: CDR1 MNHEY and CDR2 SVGEGT. The J segment lost 4 bases and the V segment lost 0 bases, leaving 5 bases of the junction unmatched. The CDR3 sequence is 15 residues long. In DNA form, the CDR3 reads TGTGCCAGCAGTTACTCGATCAGGGGGAGCACTGAAGCTTTCTTT. Protein sequence: CASSYSIRGSTEAFF.

This clonotype was picked up many times. The chain carries TRBV7-9 and TRBJ2-3; 10 nucleotides align to TRBD2. Germline V lookup: CDR1 SEHNR, CDR2 FQNEAQ (reference sequence). V was clipped by 6 bases and J by 2 bases; unmatched bases: 14. The CDR3 runs 18 residues. CDR3 residues: CASSGLAVDGPYTDTQYF. The CDR3, as DNA: TGTGCCAGCAGTGGACTAGCGGTTGATGGGCCCTACACAGATACGCAGTATTTT.

This clonotype was observed many times. V gene TRBV7-6 combines with J gene TRBJ2-1, with D unclear. CDR1 SGHVS and CDR2 FNYEAQ come from the germline V gene. The CDR3 runs 15 residues. Trimming removed 5 bases from V and 3 bases from J, with 14 bases in between. The DNA for the CDR3 is TGTGCCAGCAGCCACAAGGACGTAGGCTACAATGAGCAGTTCTTC. This sequence encodes CASSHKDVGYNEQFF.

This clonotype was counted many times. This chain connects TRBV5-1 to TRBJ2-1, with 8 positions matching TRBD1. Per germline, CDR1 SGHRS and CDR2 YFSETQ. CDR3 length equals 13 residues. Trimming at V came to 4 bases and at J to 9 bases, leaving 6 bases not matched to a gene. The DNA of the CDR3 is TGCGCCAGCAGCCTTCAGGGGGCGGGTGAGCAGTTCTTC. Translating it yields CASSLQGAGEQFF. The full variable domain, rest sourced from reference TRBV5-1 and TRBJ2-1, is KAGVTQTPRYLIKTRGQQVTLSCSPISGHRSVSWYQQTPGQGLQFLFEYFSETQRNKGNFPGRFSGRQFSNSRSEMNVSTLELGDSALYLCASSLQGAGEQFFGPGTRLTVL.

This clonotype was recorded at least ten times. The J gene is TRBJ2-7, the V gene TRBV20-1; TRBD1 might be the D (5 bases). CDR1 is DFQATT, CDR2 SNEGSKA, per germline (reference sequence). The V and J ends lost 0 bases and 2 bases respectively, with 5 bases between them. The CDR3 sequence is 12 residues long. The CDR3 DNA reads as TGCAGTGCTAGAGAACAGGCCTACGAGCAGTACTTC. As protein: CSAREQAYEQYF.

This clonotype is categorized as medium-sized (0.01 to 0.1%). This chain uses TRBV6-2 or TRBV6-3 with TRBJ2-3; 8 bases map to TRBD1. With V trimmed by 4 bases and J by 6 bases, 6 bases remained unmatched. The CDR3 runs 14 residues. Germline V gives CDR1 MNHEY, CDR2 SVGEGT. CDR3 DNA sequence: TGTGCCAGCAGTTCGACAGGGGAGGCCGATACGCAGTATTTT. It is translated as CASSSTGEADTQYF.

This clonotype was found many times. The V call is TRBV20-1, the J call TRBJ2-7, with D possibly being TRBD2 (7 bases). Germline-derived CDR1 and CDR2 are DFQATT and SNEGSKA (reference sequence). Deletions cut 5 bases from V and 4 bases from J, with 12 bases between. CDR3 length equals 12 residues. The CDR3 reads CSAGEGGYEQYF. Here the CDR3 DNA reads TGCAGTGCTGGTGAGGGGGGGTACGAGCAGTACTTC.

Ten or more counts support this clonotype. The rearrangement joins TRBV12-3 or TRBV12-4 to TRBJ1-1, with D possibly TRBD1 on 5 matching bases. The ends were cut back, 6 bases at V and 1 base at J, with 15 bases in the middle. The CDR3 runs to 15 residues. CDR3 sequence reads: CASRRLGAENTEAFF. For the CDR3, the DNA is TGTGCCAGCAGACGACTTGGGGCAGAGAACACTGAAGCTTTCTTT.

At least ten counts were recorded for this clonotype. This chain joins TRBV18 and TRBJ1-2; D gene ambiguous. Germline CDR1 and CDR2: KGHSH and LQKENI. V lost 3 bases, J lost 8 bases, and 19 bases lay in between. This CDR3 is built from 15 residues. The CDR3: CASSPEDGSRGGYTF. Here the CDR3 DNA reads TGTGCCAGCTCACCTGAAGACGGTTCACGTGGAGGCTACACCTTC.

This clonotype was detected ten times or more. The chain joins TRBV5-1 to TRBJ1-1; D perhaps matches TRBD1 (5 bases). The V end was cut by 4 bases, the J end by 4 bases, with 23 bases between. Per germline, CDR1 SGHRS and CDR2 YFSETQ. The length of the CDR3 is 17 residues. In DNA form, the CDR3 reads TGCGCCAGCAGCACCCCGGGGGGTGGCTTAAGAGGCACTGAAGCTTTCTTT. Its protein is CASSTPGGGLRGTEAFF.

This clonotype occurred many times. This chain links TRBV20-1 with TRBJ1-2, with D hard to call. Germline V CDR1 and CDR2: DFQATT, SNEGSKA (reference sequence). This CDR3 spans 14 amino acids. The ends were cut back, 1 base at V and 1 base at J, with 10 bases in the middle. CDR3 DNA: TGCAGTGCTAGAGCCAGACCGAGTAACTATGGCTACACCTTC. Translated: CSARARPSNYGYTF.

This clonotype was counted ten times or more. This chain joins TRBV5-1 and TRBJ2-5; 7 positions agree with TRBD1. The CDR3 length is 15 residues. V was clipped by 4 bases and J by 7 bases; unmatched bases: 13. Germline loops: CDR1 SGHRS, CDR2 YFSETQ. The CDR3, as DNA: TGCGCCAGCAGCCCACCGGGACAGCTTGGAGGGACCCAGTACTTC. It is translated as CASSPPGQLGGTQYF.

This clonotype occurred many times. Its ends do not fully match the called genes, so a read error is possible. The chain has TRBV30 and TRBJ1-1; the match to TRBD1 covers 10 bases. This CDR3 has 13 amino acids. Germline loops: CDR1 GTSNPN, CDR2 SVGIG (reference sequence). The CDR3 loop reads CAWTTTDRGRGLF. CDR3 nucleotides: TGTGCCTGGACAACCACAGACAGGGGGCGCGGGCTCTTT.

The rearrangement links TRBV20-1 to TRBJ2-4; TRBD2 aligns across 12 bases. Trimming cost V 2 bases and J 4 bases; bases outside gene matches: 3. The CDR3 covers 15 residues. In germline, CDR1 is DFQATT, CDR2 SNEGSKA (reference sequence). CDR3 coding DNA: TGCAGTGCTAGATCCGGGACTAGCGGGAAAAACATTCAGTACTTC. Its protein is CSARSGTSGKNIQYF.

The table lists this clonotype with many counts. This chain joins TRBV4-3 and TRBJ1-4; 9 bases line up with TRBD1. V trimming: 3 bases; J trimming: 5 bases; junction bases outside the gene matches: 4. This CDR3 is built from 15 residues. CDR1 is LGHNA and CDR2 is YSLEER in the germline V gene. DNA of the CDR3: TGCGCCAGCAGCCAGGGGACAGGGCCCAATGAAAAACTGTTTTTT. This codes for CASSQGTGPNEKLFF.

This clonotype has at least ten counts. This chain links TRBV29-1 with TRBJ1-1; D unresolved. Trimming cost V 0 bases and J 11 bases, with 10 bases left between them. CDR3 length: 11 residues. Germline assignment: CDR1 SQVTM and CDR2 ANQGSEA. The CDR3 DNA is TGCAGCGTTGAAGATCCAGGACGGGCTTTCTTT. The encoded protein is CSVEDPGRAFF.

This clonotype was seen at least ten times. The chain combines TRBV5-1 with TRBJ2-7; D gene unclear. With 0 bases removed from V and 4 bases from J, the gap between germline ends came to 5 bases. CDR3 length: 12 amino acids. Germline V lookup: CDR1 SGHRS, CDR2 YFSETQ. The CDR3 region is CASSLVPYEQYF. The CDR3 coding sequence is TGCGCCAGCAGCTTGGTTCCGTACGAGCAGTACTTC.

This clonotype was counted ten times or more. The rearrangement links TRBV7-2 to TRBJ2-5, with TRBD2 matching 8 bases. Germline CDR1 is SGHTA and CDR2 is FQGNSA. The length of the CDR3 is 15 residues. J lost 5 bases, V lost 5 bases, and 10 bases had no gene match. The CDR3 spells CASSPLGGGQETQYF. DNA for the CDR3: TGTGCCAGCAGCCCCCTCGGGGGGGGGCAGGAGACCCAGTACTTC.

This clonotype was recorded many times. This chain uses TRBV7-2 with TRBJ2-1, with D maybe TRBD1 (6 bases). This CDR3 spans 15 amino acids. The germline V and J ends were trimmed by 5 bases and 7 bases, with 18 bases remaining between them. CDR1 and CDR2 (germline): SGHTA, FQGNSA. The CDR3 loop is CASSGRPSGANEQFF. The CDR3 coding sequence is TGTGCCAGCAGCGGTAGGCCCTCAGGGGCAAATGAGCAGTTCTTC. Full variable domain (missing parts from reference TRBV7-2 and TRBJ2-1): GAGVSQSPSNKVTEKGKDVELRCDPISGHTALYWYRQSLGQGLEFLIYFQGNSAPDKSGLPSDRFSAERTGGSVSTLTIQRTQQEDSAVYLCASSGRPSGANEQFFGPGTRLTVL.